Below are 25 T cell receptor beta chains sequenced from a single sample in a study of tumor and adjacent non-tumor tissue in lung cancer. TCRbeta libraries were built with three rounds of nested PCR, modified from ARM-PCR. TCRdb re-called the multiplex PCR reads with MiXCR, one entry per CDR3 protein. The sample shows 120,000 or so distinct CDR3 sequences, approximately 71% of them seen only once. The template was RNA from unsorted bulk tissue. Sequenced material: lung tumor tissue. Receptor source: a man younger than 45 with non-small cell lung cancer.

About this clonotype itself: The germline gene is not matched at one end of the junction; a read error may be the cause. This sequence joins TRBV12-3 or TRBV12-4 and TRBJ1-5; no clear D. The CDR3 sequence is 13 residues long. CDR3 DNA: TGTGCCAGTAGTTTGCAGGCGCAGGCGCCCCAGGATTTT. Translated: CASSLQAQAPQDF.

With regard to this clonotype: Given the absence of the conserved phenylalanine or tryptophan at the CDR3 end, a read error is likely. This sequence joins TRBV29-1 and TRBJ1-2; a possible D gene is TRBD1 (6 bases). CDR3 length equals 13 residues. Germline V lookup: CDR1 SQVTM, CDR2 ANQGSEA. For the CDR3, the DNA is TGCATCGTTGAAGATACGGGGGCGGGAGGCTACACCATC. This sequence encodes CIVEDTGAGGYTI.

Note on this clonotype: An end of the junction differs from the germline gene, which may be a read error. The chain has TRBV11-2 and TRBJ2-5; weak D call: TRBD2 (6 bases). Germline V gene data show CDR1 as SGHAT and CDR2 as FQNNGV. The CDR3 consists of 15 residues. The CDR3 region has the DNA TGTGCCAGCCGCTTATCTTCGGAGGGCGGGACGACTCAGTACTTC. Amino acids: CASRLSSEGGTTQYF.

This clonotype was seen at least ten times. The chain carries TRBV6-6 and TRBJ1-1; D gene ambiguous. The CDR3 length is 14 residues. Between the trimmed V and J ends, which lost 6 bases and 1 base, there was a span of 12 bases. CDR1 MNHNY and CDR2 SVGAGI come from the germline V gene (reference sequence). CDR3 region: CASSDPRKNTEAFF. CDR3 sequence (DNA): TGTGCCAGCAGCGATCCCAGGAAGAACACTGAAGCTTTCTTT.

A remark on this clonotype: A much larger clone lies a single base off, so this may be a read error. The chain uses TRBV6-6 and TRBJ2-7; 7 bases are shared with TRBD1. Losses at the gene ends were 5 bases for V and 9 bases for J; bases not matched to a gene: 7. Germline V gives CDR1 MNHNY, CDR2 SVGAGI (reference sequence). This CDR3 is 12 amino acids long. The CDR3 nucleotides read TGTGCCAGCAGTAGACAGGGTTGGGTGCAGTACTTC. This encodes CASSRQGWVQYF.

Comments on this clonotype: At one end, the junction sequence differs from germline, possibly due to a read error. The rearrangement uses TRBV6-2 or TRBV6-3 and TRBJ1-5, with a weak D call TRBD1 (5 bases). This CDR3 has 15 amino acids. Germline CDR1 and CDR2: MNHEY and SVGEGT. CDR3 coding DNA: TGTTCCAGCAGTTATTCGACAGAGGGGAATCAGCCCCGGCATTTT. Amino acid sequence: CSSSYSTEGNQPRHF.

As to this clonotype: Being one base from a much bigger clone, this may be a read error. The chain links TRBV29-1 to TRBJ2-1, with no clear D. The CDR3 runs to 14 residues. CDR1 is SQVTM, CDR2 ANQGSEA, per germline. This CDR3 reads CSAEVGLSYDEQFF. The CDR3 bases are TGCAGCGCTGAGGTGGGCCTCTCCTACGATGAGCAGTTCTTC.

This clonotype was observed a single time. A much bigger clone sits one base away, suggesting this may be a read error. The gene calls are TRBV20-1 and TRBJ1-5; D not certain. The germline gives CDR1 DFQATT, CDR2 SNEGSKA (reference sequence). This CDR3 comprises 15 residues. CDR3 amino acids: CSALTGTASNRPQHF. In nucleotides, the CDR3 is TGCAGTGCTCTGACCGGCACCGCAAGCAATCGGCCCCAGCATTTT.

The sample holds many counts of this clonotype. V usage is TRBV20-1 and J usage is TRBJ1-4, with D possibly being TRBD1 (6 bases). V lost 2 bases to trimming and J lost 7 bases, with 11 bases between them. The CDR3 is 13 residues long. Germline V gives CDR1 DFQATT, CDR2 SNEGSKA (reference sequence). CDR3 nucleotides: TGCAGTGCTAGAACACAGGGTGGTGAAAAACTGTTTTTT. This sequence encodes CSARTQGGEKLFF.

This clonotype was seen only a few times. One junction end disagrees with the germline gene, perhaps due to a read error. The chain uses TRBV6-1 and TRBJ2-4, with TRBD1 matching 8 bases. The CDR3 is made up of 12 amino acids. Germline V gene data show CDR1 as MNHNS and CDR2 as SASEGT. The CDR3 here is CASSAGGDIQYF. For the CDR3, the DNA is TGTGCTAGCAGTGCAGGGGGCGACATTCAGTACTTC.

Details on this clonotype: Sequence at one end of the junction differs from germline and may be a read error. V and J are TRBV11-2 and TRBJ2-2; the D gene is possibly TRBD2 (7 bases). The CDR3 runs 16 residues. The V gene's germline CDR1 is SGHAT and CDR2 FQNNGV. In nucleotides, the CDR3 is TGTGCCAACAGCGACTCAGTAGGGGGGGCCGGCGGGGAGCTGTTCTTT. Protein product: CANSDSVGGAGGELFF.

This clonotype was recorded a few times. One base away lies a much larger clone, so this may be a sequencing read error. Here the CDR3 omits its conserved ending phenylalanine or tryptophan, so a read error is the likely source. The V and J genes are TRBV20-1 and TRBJ1-1, with D maybe TRBD1 (6 bases). There are 13 residues in the CDR3. CDR1 and CDR2 from the germline V gene are DFQATT and SNEGSKA (reference sequence). Trimming stripped 3 bases from V and 0 bases from J, with 8 bases between. The CDR3 here is CSASQGLNTEAFS. The CDR3 DNA sequence: TGCAGTGCTAGTCAGGGGTTGAACACTGAAGCTTTCTCT.

As regards this clonotype: One end of the junction does not line up with germline, which may come from a read error. The J gene is TRBJ2-1, the V gene TRBV6-6, with 13 bases fitting TRBD2. The CDR3 is 15 amino acids. Per the germline V gene, CDR1 is MNHNY and CDR2 is SVGAGI (reference sequence). CDR3 region: CASRILAGGPNQQFF. CDR3 coding DNA: TGTGCCAGCAGGATACTAGCGGGGGGGCCCAATCAGCAGTTCTTC.

About this clonotype: This clone may be a read error of a much larger clone one base away. V usage is TRBV24-1 and J usage is TRBJ2-3, with a weak D call TRBD2 (6 bases). The CDR3 sequence is 15 residues long. Germline CDR1 and CDR2: KGHDR and SFDVKD. CDR3 in amino acids: CATSDRNGEADMQYF. For the CDR3, the DNA is TGTGCCACCAGTGATCGGAACGGGGAGGCAGATATGCAGTATTTT.

About this clonotype: The junction departs from the called germline gene at one end, perhaps through a read error. V gene TRBV12-3 or TRBV12-4 combines with J gene TRBJ2-2; D is unclear. This CDR3 is built from 17 residues. The CDR3 reads CANSLWIPVQNTGELFF. The CDR3 DNA reads as TGTGCCAACAGTTTATGGATCCCTGTCCAAAACACCGGGGAGCTGTTTTTT.

As concerns this clonotype: Lacking the conserved final phenylalanine or tryptophan, this CDR3 likely reflects a read error. This chain uses TRBV5-1 with TRBJ2-7; D is uncertain. The CDR3 runs 14 residues. The germline CDR1 and CDR2 sequences are SGHRS and YFSETQ. Here the CDR3 DNA reads TGCGCCAGCCGCTTGGAAGGCACCGACTACGAGCAGTACTCC. The encoded protein is CASRLEGTDYEQYS.

Regarding this clonotype: The CDR3 ends on some other residue instead of the conserved phenylalanine or tryptophan, so this is likely a read error. The rearrangement joins TRBV20-1 to TRBJ1-1; 9 bases agree with TRBD1. The trim removed 7 bases at V and 4 bases at J, leaving 10 bases unmatched. This CDR3 region has 14 residues. Looked up from germline, CDR1 is DFQATT and CDR2 is SNEGSKA (reference sequence). The CDR3 region has the DNA TGCAGTGTCCTCCCGACAGGGGGGGGCACTGAAGCTTTCTAT. Its translation is CSVLPTGGGTEAFY.

The chain has TRBV7-2 and TRBJ2-7; 9 bases align to TRBD2. CDR3 length: 15 residues. V lost 5 bases, J lost 3 bases, and 8 bases stayed unmatched. The germline V gene encodes CDR1 SGHTA and CDR2 FQGNSA. The CDR3 loop is CTSSPGSSGGYEQYF. The CDR3 DNA is TGTACCAGCAGCCCGGGGAGTAGCGGGGGCTACGAGCAGTACTTC.

The rearrangement joins TRBV12-3 or TRBV12-4 to TRBJ1-4, with 9 bases matching TRBD1. Trimming took 7 bases from V and 3 from J; bases not matched to a gene: 6. This CDR3 has 15 amino acids. The CDR3 region is CASTRDREANEKLFF. CDR3 in DNA: TGTGCCAGCACCCGGGACAGGGAAGCTAATGAAAAACTGTTTTTT.

Comment on this clonotype: This clone may be a read error of a much larger clone one base away. The chain has TRBV12-3 or TRBV12-4 and TRBJ1-1; tentatively, D is TRBD1 (5 bases). This CDR3 comprises 12 residues. V was pared by 8 bases and J by 4 bases, with 11 bases between. The CDR3 sequence is CASELGATEAFF. The DNA for the CDR3 is TGTGCCAGCGAATTAGGGGCCACTGAAGCTTTCTTT.

This clonotype was seen once. A much larger clone differs from this one at a single base, so this may be a read error. Here the CDR3 omits its conserved ending phenylalanine or tryptophan, so a read error is the likely source. CDR3 sequence: CSAQTTDRFGYEQYL. The CDR3 DNA reads as TGCAGTGCCCAAACGACCGACAGGTTCGGCTACGAGCAGTACTTA. The J gene is TRBJ2-7, the V gene TRBV20-1, with D perhaps TRBD1 (6 bases). The V end was cut by 6 bases, the J end by 3 bases, with 21 bases between. There are 15 residues in the CDR3. Germline CDR1 DFQATT, CDR2 SNEGSKA (reference sequence).

There are a few counts of this clonotype. Because it lacks the conserved phenylalanine or tryptophan at the end, this CDR3 is likely a read error. This chain links TRBV11-3 with TRBJ2-5, with D possibly matching TRBD1 (7 bases). The germline gives CDR1 SGHNT, CDR2 YENEEA. V gave up 2 bases and J gave up 7 bases, with 17 bases separating them. The length of the CDR3 is 15 residues. The CDR3 spells CASSLTTGTGGTQYL. The CDR3 DNA reads TGTGCCAGCAGCTTAACGACAGGGACTGGAGGGACCCAGTACTTA.

Notes on this clonotype: A much larger clonotype is one base distant, so this may be a read error. This chain links TRBV20-1 with TRBJ1-2; D unresolved. Germline assignment: CDR1 DFQATT and CDR2 SNEGSKA (reference sequence). This CDR3 comprises 15 residues. For the CDR3, the DNA is TGCAGTGCTATGGAAGAGGTCAGCCGCAACTATGGCTACATCTTC. It yields the protein CSAMEEVSRNYGYIF.

V gene TRBV5-1 combines with J gene TRBJ2-7, with D unresolved. Germline loops: CDR1 SGHRS, CDR2 YFSETQ. This CDR3 spans 11 amino acids. Trimming pared 4 bases from V and 5 bases from J, leaving 7 bases between. CDR3 in DNA: TGCGCCAGCAGCGTAGGGAACGAGCAGTACTTC. Translation: CASSVGNEQYF.

This clonotype was picked up one time. A read error may produce the germline difference seen at one junction end. The J gene is TRBJ2-5, the V gene TRBV20-1; TRBD2 matches at 10 bases. Germline V gene data show CDR1 as DFQATT and CDR2 as SNEGSKA (reference sequence). The CDR3 is 17 amino acids. The CDR3, as DNA: TGCAGTGCTACCGGGAATAGCGGGAGGATTGGTAAAGAAACCCAGTACTTC. The encoded protein is CSATGNSGRIGKETQYF.